What follows are 14 T cell receptor beta chains derived from one specimen sequenced in a study of tumor T cells in aggressive B-cell lymphoma. Here immunoSEQ multiplex PCR was the method, and the copy in TCRdb shows in-frame clones only, minus some. The sample records under 3,500 clones, 92% being singletons. The material sequenced was tumor tissue. The receptors stem from an adult with diffuse large B cell lymphoma.

The rearrangement uses TRBV18 and TRBJ1-5; 7 bases match TRBD1. Germline V lookup: CDR1 KGHSH, CDR2 LQKENI. V lost 1 base to trimming and J lost 0 bases; unmatched junction nucleotides: 6. CDR3 size: 17 residues. The CDR3 loop is CASSPLGQADSNQPQHF. The CDR3 nucleotides are TGTGCCAGCTCACCACTTGGACAGGCGGATAGCAATCAGCCCCAGCATTTT.

The chain links TRBV7-9 to TRBJ1-2; perhaps TRBD1 as D (5 bases). CDR3 length equals 14 residues. Germline CDR1 is SEHNR and CDR2 is FQNEAQ (reference sequence). Trimming removed 5 bases at V and 4 bases at J, with 14 bases between. As DNA, the CDR3 is TGTGCCAGCAGCCCGCAGGGAACAGTCTATGGCTACACCTTC. Translation gives CASSPQGTVYGYTF. The full variable domain, rest sourced from reference TRBV7-9 and TRBJ1-2, is DTGVSQNPRHKITKRGQNVTFRCDPISEHNRLYWYRQTLGQGPEFLTYFQNEAQLEKSRLLSDRFSAERPKGSFSTLEIQRTEQGDSAMYLCASSPQGTVYGYTFGSGTRLTVV.

The chain is built from TRBV18 and TRBJ1-4, with 9 bases matching TRBD1. The V segment lost 3 bases and the J segment 3 bases; nucleotides outside the gene matches: 2. The CDR3 runs 15 residues. Germline V CDR1 and CDR2: KGHSH, LQKENI. CDR3 sequence reads: CASSPRQGANEKLFF. The CDR3 DNA reads TGTGCCAGCTCACCCAGACAGGGGGCTAATGAAAAACTGTTTTTT. Full variable domain (remainder filled in from reference TRBV18 and TRBJ1-4): NAGVMQNPRHLVRRRGQEARLRCSPMKGHSHVYWYRQLPEEGLKFMVYLQKENIIDESGMPKERFSAEFPKEGPSILRIQQVVRGDSAAYFCASSPRQGANEKLFFGSGTQLSVL.

The chain uses TRBV5-1 and TRBJ2-5; no definite D call. CDR1 and CDR2 from the germline V gene are SGHRS and YFSETQ. Trimming took 0 bases from V and 9 from J, leaving 6 bases between them. CDR3 length equals 11 residues. The CDR3 here is CASSLDRAQYF. CDR3 DNA: TGCGCCAGCAGCTTGGACCGGGCCCAGTACTTC.

The chain joins TRBV7-9 to TRBJ2-5, with a possible D match to TRBD2 (6 bases). V was shortened by 1 base and J by 6 bases, with 12 bases between the two germline ends. The CDR3 length is 14 residues. Per germline, CDR1 SEHNR and CDR2 FQNEAQ (reference sequence). CDR3 coding DNA: TGTGCCAGCAGCTTAGTCCCGGGGGAACAGACCCAGTACTTC. It translates to CASSLVPGEQTQYF.

This clone has only one observation. The J gene is TRBJ2-7, the V gene TRBV7-9; D not resolved. The ends were cut back, 1 base at V and 7 bases at J, with 5 bases in the middle. CDR3 length: 11 amino acids. Germline CDR1 SEHNR, CDR2 FQNEAQ (reference sequence). The CDR3 is CASSLGAEQYF. CDR3 DNA: TGTGCCAGCAGCTTAGGGGCAGAGCAGTACTTC.

The chain links TRBV5-4 to TRBJ2-1; D perhaps matches TRBD2 (6 bases). CDR3 length equals 16 residues. The V and J ends lost 3 bases and 0 bases respectively, with 13 bases between them. CDR1 and CDR2 (germline): SGHNT, YYREEE (reference sequence). The CDR3, as DNA: TGTGCCAGCAGCTCGGAGGGTAAGAGCTCCTACAATGAGCAGTTCTTC. Protein product: CASSSEGKSSYNEQFF.

V usage is TRBV11-1 and J usage is TRBJ2-7; D is possibly TRBD1 (5 bases). Looked up from germline, CDR1 is SGHAT and CDR2 is FQDESV (reference sequence). The length of the CDR3 is 15 residues. Trimming removed 3 bases from V and 2 bases from J, with 14 bases in between. This CDR3 is CASSFSSGPTYEQYF. CDR3 DNA: TGTGCCAGCAGCTTTAGTTCAGGGCCGACCTACGAGCAGTACTTC.

Concerning this clone: At one end, the junction sequence differs from germline, possibly due to a read error. The chain couples TRBV6-6 to TRBJ1-5, with a weak D call TRBD1 (6 bases). Germline assignment: CDR1 MNHNY and CDR2 SVGAGI (reference sequence). CDR3 length equals 14 residues. The CDR3, as DNA: TGTGCCAGCAATTACTCTCAGGGGTGGCAGCCCCAGCATTTT. This encodes CASNYSQGWQPQHF.

The chain recombines TRBV9 with TRBJ2-1; weak D call: TRBD2 (6 bases). V lost 3 bases, J lost 0 bases, and 10 bases lay in between. CDR1 and CDR2 from the germline V gene are SGDLS and YYNGEE. The CDR3 is 15 residues long. The CDR3 protein is CASSGGTHSYNEQFF. The CDR3 nucleotides are TGTGCCAGCAGCGGCGGGACCCACTCCTACAATGAGCAGTTCTTC.

This clone was found once. At one boundary the junction diverges from the germline segment, which might be a read error. The gene calls are TRBV5-6 and TRBJ2-2; the match to TRBD2 covers 7 bases. Germline CDR1 and CDR2: SGHDT and YYEEEE. This CDR3 is built from 11 residues. CDR3 DNA: TGTGCCAGCATGGCACGGGGGGAGTTGTTTTTT. This encodes CASMARGELFF.

The rearrangement joins TRBV5-4 to TRBJ1-2; no definite D call. CDR3 length equals 15 residues. Germline V gene lookup returns CDR1 SGHNT and CDR2 YYREEE (reference sequence). Trimming shortened V by 3 bases and J by 2 bases, and 14 bases separated the two germline ends. The CDR3 nucleotides are TGTGCCAGCAGCTCGGAGGTTTTAGGGAACTATGGCTACACCTTC. Its translation: CASSSEVLGNYGYTF.

This chain connects TRBV27 to TRBJ2-7; tentative D call: TRBD2 (6 bases). Germline lookup yields CDR1 MNHEY and CDR2 SMNVEV (reference sequence). There are 13 residues in the CDR3. Trimming pared 4 bases from V and 5 bases from J, leaving 12 bases between. CDR3 sequence reads: CASSSRRENEQYF. In DNA form, the CDR3 reads TGTGCCAGCAGTTCCAGGAGGGAGAACGAGCAGTACTTC.

V and J are TRBV29-1 and TRBJ1-1; D possibly corresponds to TRBD1 (6 bases). This CDR3 spans 13 amino acids. Germline V CDR1 and CDR2: SQVTM, ANQGSEA. V lost 5 bases and J lost 1, with 11 bases in between. CDR3 in DNA: TGCAGCGTTCGACAGGACGGGAACACTGAAGCTTTCTTT. Residues: CSVRQDGNTEAFF.